The present TCR beta chain was sequenced within a study of blood T cells in healthy people across ages. Next came a second PCR, run for about 7 to 11 cycles, which used a sample-barcoded 5' primer along with a J-beta primer mix. Each TCR beta cDNA got a 12-nucleotide random molecular identifier. One entry per CDR3 protein results from TCRdb running MiXCR on the 5' RACE reads. The sample has 1.5 million to 1.9 million distinct CDR3 sequences, roughly 43% seen once. This clonotype was seen only a few times. V trimming: 6 bases; J trimming: 6 bases; junction bases outside the gene matches: 5. The germline V gene encodes CDR1 MNHEY and CDR2 SVGAGI. The CDR3 is made up of 14 amino acids.

The sequencing sample was made of blood. This clonotype originated in a woman in her late teens or twenties in good health. V is TRBV6-5 and J is TRBJ1-6, with 7 bases identical to TRBD1. CDR3 nucleotides: TGTGCCAGCAGCCGACAGGGAAGTAATTCACCCCTCCACTTT. Its protein is CASSRQGSNSPLHF.